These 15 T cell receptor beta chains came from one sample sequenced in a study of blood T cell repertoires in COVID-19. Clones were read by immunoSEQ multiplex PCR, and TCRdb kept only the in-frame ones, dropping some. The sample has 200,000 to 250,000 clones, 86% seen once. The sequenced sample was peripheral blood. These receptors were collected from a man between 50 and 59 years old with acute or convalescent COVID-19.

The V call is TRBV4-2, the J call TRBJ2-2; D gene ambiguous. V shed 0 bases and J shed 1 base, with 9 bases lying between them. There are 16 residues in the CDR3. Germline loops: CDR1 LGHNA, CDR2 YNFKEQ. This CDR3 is CASSQDPSGNTGELFF. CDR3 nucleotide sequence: TGTGCCAGCAGCCAAGATCCGAGTGGGAACACCGGGGAGCTGTTTTTT.

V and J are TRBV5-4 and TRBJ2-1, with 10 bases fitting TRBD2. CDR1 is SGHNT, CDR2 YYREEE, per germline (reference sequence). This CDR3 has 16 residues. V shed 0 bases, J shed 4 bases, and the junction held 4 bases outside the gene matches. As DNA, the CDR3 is TGTGCCAGCAGCTTGGGGCTAGCGGGGGCTTACAATGAGCAGTTCTTC. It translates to CASSLGLAGAYNEQFF.

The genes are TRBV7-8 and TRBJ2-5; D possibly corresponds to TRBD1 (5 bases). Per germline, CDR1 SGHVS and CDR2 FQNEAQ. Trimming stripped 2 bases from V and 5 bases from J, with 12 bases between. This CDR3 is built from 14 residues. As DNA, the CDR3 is TGTGCCAGCAGCTTATGGCAGGGTGTCGAGACCCAGTACTTC. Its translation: CASSLWQGVETQYF.

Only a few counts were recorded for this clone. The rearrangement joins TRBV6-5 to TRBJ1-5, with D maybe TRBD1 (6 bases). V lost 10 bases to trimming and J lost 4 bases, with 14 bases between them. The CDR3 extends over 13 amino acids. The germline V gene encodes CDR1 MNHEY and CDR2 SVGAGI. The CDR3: CATTRGGNQPQHF. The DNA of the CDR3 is TGTGCCACTACCCGAGGGGGTAATCAGCCCCAGCATTTT.

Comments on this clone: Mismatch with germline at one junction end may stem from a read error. The CDR3 loop reads CASREASSYNSPLHF. The CDR3 region has the DNA TGTGCCAGCAGAGAAGCGAGCTCCTATAATTCACCCCTCCACTTT. The rearrangement links TRBV2 to TRBJ1-6; D unresolved. Germline V lookup: CDR1 SNHLY, CDR2 FYNNEI. CDR3 length equals 15 residues. The whole variable domain, filled in from reference TRBV2 and TRBJ1-6, reads EPEVTQTPSHQVTQMGQEVILRCVPISNHLYFYWYRQILGQKVEFLVSFYNNEISEKSEIFDDQFSVERPDGSNFTLKIRSTKLEDSAMYFCASREASSYNSPLHFGNGTRLTVT.

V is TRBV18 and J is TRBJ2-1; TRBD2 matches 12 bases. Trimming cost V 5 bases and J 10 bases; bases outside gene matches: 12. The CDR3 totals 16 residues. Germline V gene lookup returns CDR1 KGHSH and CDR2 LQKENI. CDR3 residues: CASSSQTSGGGREQFF. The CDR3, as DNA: TGTGCCAGCTCATCACAGACTAGCGGGGGCGGAAGGGAGCAGTTCTTC. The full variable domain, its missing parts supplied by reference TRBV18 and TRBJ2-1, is NAGVMQNPRHLVRRRGQEARLRCSPMKGHSHVYWYRQLPEEGLKFMVYLQKENIIDESGMPKERFSAEFPKEGPSILRIQQVVRGDSAAYFCASSSQTSGGGREQFFGPGTRLTVL.

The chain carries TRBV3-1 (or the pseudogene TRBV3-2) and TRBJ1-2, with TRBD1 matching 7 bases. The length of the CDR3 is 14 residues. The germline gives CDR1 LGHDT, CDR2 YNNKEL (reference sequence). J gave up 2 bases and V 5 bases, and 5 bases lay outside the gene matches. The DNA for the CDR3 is TGTGCCAGCAGCTATCGACAGGGAAACTATGGCTACACCTTC. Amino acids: CASSYRQGNYGYTF.

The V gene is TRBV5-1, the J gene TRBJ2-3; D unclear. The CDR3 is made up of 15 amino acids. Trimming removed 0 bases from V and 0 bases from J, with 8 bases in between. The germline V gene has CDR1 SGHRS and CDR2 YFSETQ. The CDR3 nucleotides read TGCGCCAGCAGCTTGGCCACATCTAGCACAGATACGCAGTATTTT. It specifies CASSLATSSTDTQYF.

The CDR3 reads CASSHRTGYNYGYTF. The CDR3 DNA follows: TGTGCCAGCAGCCATCGGACAGGATACAACTATGGCTACACCTTC. This chain links TRBV3-1 (or the pseudogene TRBV3-2) with TRBJ1-2; TRBD1 aligns across 7 bases. The CDR3 length is 15 residues. Trimming at V came to 3 bases and at J to 2 bases, leaving 6 bases not matched to a gene. CDR1 is LGHDT, CDR2 YNNKEL, per germline (reference sequence).

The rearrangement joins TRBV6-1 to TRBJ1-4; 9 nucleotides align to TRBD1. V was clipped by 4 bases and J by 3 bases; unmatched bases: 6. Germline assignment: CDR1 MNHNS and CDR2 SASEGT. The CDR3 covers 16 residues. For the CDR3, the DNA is TGTGCCAGCAGTGGAGGGACAGGGTTTGCTAATGAAAAACTGTTTTTT. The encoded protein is CASSGGTGFANEKLFF.

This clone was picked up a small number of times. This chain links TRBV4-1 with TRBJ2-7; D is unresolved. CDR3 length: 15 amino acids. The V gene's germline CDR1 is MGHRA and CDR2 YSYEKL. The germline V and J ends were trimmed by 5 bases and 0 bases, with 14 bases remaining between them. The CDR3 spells CASSFSTWSSYEQYF. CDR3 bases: TGCGCCAGCAGCTTTTCTACATGGAGCTCCTACGAGCAGTACTTC.

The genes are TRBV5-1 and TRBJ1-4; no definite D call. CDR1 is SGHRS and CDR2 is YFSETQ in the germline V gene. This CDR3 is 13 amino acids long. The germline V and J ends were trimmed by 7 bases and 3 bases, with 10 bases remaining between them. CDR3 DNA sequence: TGCGCCAGCCGCCGCGCGCCTAATGAAAAACTGTTTTTT. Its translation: CASRRAPNEKLFF.

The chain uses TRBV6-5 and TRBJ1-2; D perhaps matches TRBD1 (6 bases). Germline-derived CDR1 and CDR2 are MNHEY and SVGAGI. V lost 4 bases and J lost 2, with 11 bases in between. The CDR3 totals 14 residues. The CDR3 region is CASSSGETNYGYTF. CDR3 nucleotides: TGTGCCAGCAGTTCAGGGGAAACGAACTATGGCTACACCTTC.

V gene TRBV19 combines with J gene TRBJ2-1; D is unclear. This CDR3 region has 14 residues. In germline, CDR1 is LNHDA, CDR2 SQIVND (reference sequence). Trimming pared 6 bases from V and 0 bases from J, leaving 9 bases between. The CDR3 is CASRVTSSYNEQFF. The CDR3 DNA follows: TGTGCCAGTAGAGTCACAAGCTCCTACAATGAGCAGTTCTTC.

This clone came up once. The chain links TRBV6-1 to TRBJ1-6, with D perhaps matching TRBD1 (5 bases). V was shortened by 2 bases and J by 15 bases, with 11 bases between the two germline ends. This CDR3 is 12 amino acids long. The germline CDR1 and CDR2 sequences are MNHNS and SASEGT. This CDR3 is CASSEYGGILHF. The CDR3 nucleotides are TGTGCCAGCAGTGAATATGGGGGGATCCTCCACTTT.